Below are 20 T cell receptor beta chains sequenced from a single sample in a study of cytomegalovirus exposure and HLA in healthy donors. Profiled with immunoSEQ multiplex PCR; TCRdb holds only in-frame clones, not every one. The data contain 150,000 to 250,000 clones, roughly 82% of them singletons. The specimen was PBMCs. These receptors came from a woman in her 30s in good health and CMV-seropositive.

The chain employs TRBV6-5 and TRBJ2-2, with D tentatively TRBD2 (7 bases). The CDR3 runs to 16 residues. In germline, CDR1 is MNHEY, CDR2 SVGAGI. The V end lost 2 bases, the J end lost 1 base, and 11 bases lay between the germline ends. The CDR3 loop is CASSYIGGRNTGELFF. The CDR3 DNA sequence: TGTGCCAGCAGTTACATCGGGGGGCGGAACACCGGGGAGCTGTTTTTT.

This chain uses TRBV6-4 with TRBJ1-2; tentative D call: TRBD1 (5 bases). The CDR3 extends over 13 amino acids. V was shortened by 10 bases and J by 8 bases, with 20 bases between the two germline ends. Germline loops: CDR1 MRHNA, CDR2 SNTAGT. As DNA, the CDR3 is TGTGCCACCAGGACGGGGCACGCGGGGGGCTACACCTTC. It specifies CATRTGHAGGYTF.

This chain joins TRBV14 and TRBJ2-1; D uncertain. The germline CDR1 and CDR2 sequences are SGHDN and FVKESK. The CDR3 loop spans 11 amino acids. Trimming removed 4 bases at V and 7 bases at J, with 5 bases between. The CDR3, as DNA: TGTGCCAGCAGCCTGAGGAATGAGCAGTTCTTC. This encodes CASSLRNEQFF.

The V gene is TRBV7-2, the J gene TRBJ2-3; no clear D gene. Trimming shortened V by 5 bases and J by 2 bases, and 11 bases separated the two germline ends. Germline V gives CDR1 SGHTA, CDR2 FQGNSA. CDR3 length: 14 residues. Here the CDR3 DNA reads TGTGCCAGCAGCGTCCAGGCACACACAGATACGCAGTATTTT. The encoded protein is CASSVQAHTDTQYF.

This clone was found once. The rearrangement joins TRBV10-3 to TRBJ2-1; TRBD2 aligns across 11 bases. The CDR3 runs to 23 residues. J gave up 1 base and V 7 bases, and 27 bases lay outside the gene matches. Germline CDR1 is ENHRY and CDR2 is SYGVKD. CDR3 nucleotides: TGTGCCATCACAGGGCGGGCTAGCGGGAGGAGTGATGGTCCAATTCGGTCCTACAATGAGCAGTTCTTC. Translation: CAITGRASGRSDGPIRSYNEQFF.

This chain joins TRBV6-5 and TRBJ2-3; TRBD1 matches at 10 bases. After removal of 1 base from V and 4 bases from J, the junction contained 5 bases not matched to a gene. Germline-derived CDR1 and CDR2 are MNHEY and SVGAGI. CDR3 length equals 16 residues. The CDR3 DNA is TGTGCCAGCAGTTACTGGGGACAGGGGACCCCAGATACGCAGTATTTT. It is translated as CASSYWGQGTPDTQYF.

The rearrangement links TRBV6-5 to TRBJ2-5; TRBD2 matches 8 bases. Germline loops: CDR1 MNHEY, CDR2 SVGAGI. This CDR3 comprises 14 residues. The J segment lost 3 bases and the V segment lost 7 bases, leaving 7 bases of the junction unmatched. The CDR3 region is CASKVAGLEETQYF. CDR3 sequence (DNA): TGTGCCAGCAAGGTAGCGGGACTCGAAGAGACCCAGTACTTC.

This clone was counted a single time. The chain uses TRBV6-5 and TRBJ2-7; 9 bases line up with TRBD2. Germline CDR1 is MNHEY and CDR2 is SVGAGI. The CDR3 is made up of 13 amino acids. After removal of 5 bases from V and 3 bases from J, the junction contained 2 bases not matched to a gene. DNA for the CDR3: TGTGCCAGCAGTCGTAGCGGGAGCTACGAGCAGTACTTC. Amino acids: CASSRSGSYEQYF.

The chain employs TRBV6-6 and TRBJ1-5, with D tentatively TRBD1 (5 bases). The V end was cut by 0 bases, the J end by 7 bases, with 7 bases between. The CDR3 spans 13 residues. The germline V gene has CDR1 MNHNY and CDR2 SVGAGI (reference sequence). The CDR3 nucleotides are TGTGCCAGCAGTTACTCAGGGGAACAGCCCCAGCATTTT. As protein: CASSYSGEQPQHF.

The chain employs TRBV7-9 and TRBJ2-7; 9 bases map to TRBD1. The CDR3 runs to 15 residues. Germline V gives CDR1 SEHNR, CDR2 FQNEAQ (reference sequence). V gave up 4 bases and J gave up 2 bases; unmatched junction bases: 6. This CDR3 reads CASSSDRGFAYEQYF. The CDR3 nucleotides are TGTGCCAGCAGCTCGGACAGGGGTTTCGCCTACGAGCAGTACTTC.

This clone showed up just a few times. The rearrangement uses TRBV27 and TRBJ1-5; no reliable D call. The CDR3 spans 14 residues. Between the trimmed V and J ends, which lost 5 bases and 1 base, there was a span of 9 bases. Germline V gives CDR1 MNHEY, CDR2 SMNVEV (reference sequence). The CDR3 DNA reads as TGTGCCAGCAGTCCCCTTGTGAGCAATCAGCCCCAGCATTTT. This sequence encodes CASSPLVSNQPQHF.

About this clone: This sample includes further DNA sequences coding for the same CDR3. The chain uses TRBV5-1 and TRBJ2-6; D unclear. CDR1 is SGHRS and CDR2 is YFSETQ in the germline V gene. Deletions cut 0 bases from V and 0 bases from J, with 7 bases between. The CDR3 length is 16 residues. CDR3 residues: CASSLVSGSGANVLTF. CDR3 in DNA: TGCGCCAGCAGCTTGGTCTCGGGCTCTGGGGCCAACGTCCTGACTTTC.

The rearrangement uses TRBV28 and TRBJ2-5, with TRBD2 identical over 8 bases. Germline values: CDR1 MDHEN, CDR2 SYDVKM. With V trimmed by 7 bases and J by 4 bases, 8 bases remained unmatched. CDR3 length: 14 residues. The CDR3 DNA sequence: TGTGCCAGCAAGCCGGGACTAGGCACAGAGACCCAGTACTTC. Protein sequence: CASKPGLGTETQYF.

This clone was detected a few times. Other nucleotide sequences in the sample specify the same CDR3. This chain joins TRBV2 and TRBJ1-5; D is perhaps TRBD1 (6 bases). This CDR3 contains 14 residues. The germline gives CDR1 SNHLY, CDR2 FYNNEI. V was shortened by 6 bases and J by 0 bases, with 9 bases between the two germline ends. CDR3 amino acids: CASSRRGSNQPQHF. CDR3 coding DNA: TGTGCCAGCAGCCGCAGGGGTAGCAATCAGCCCCAGCATTTT.

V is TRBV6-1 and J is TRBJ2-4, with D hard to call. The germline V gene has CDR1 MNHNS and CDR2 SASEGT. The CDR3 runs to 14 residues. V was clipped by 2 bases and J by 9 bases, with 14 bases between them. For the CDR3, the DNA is TGTGCCAGCAGTGAAATTGAGTCCTCGAGCATTCAGTACTTC. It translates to CASSEIESSSIQYF.

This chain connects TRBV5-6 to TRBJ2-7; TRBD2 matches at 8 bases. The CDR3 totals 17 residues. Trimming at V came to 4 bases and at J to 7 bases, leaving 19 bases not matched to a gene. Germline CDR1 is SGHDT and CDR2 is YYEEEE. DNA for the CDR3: TGTGCCAGCAGCCCCCAACCACTAGCGGCACTGGCGGGGGAGCAGTACTTC. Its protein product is CASSPQPLAALAGEQYF.

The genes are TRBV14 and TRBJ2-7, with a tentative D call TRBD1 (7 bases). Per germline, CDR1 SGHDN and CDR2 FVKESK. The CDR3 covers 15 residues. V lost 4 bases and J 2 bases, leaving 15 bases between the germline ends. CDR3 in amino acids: CASSLGGTATYEQYF. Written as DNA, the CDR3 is TGTGCCAGCAGCCTTGGCGGGACAGCGACCTACGAGCAGTACTTC.

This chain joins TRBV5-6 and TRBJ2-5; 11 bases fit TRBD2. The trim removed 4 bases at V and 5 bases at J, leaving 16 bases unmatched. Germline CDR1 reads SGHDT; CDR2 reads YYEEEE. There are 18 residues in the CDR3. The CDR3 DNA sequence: TGTGCCAGCAGCCCTAGGACTAGCGGGCCTCAGGGGTGGGAGACCCAGTACTTC. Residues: CASSPRTSGPQGWETQYF.

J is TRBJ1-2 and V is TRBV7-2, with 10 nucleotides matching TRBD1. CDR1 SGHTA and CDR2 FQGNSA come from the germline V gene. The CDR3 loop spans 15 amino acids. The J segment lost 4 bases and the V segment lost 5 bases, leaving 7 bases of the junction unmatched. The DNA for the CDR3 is TGTGCCAGCAGCGAGCGGGACAGGGGAATCTATGGCTACACCTTC. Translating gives CASSERDRGIYGYTF.

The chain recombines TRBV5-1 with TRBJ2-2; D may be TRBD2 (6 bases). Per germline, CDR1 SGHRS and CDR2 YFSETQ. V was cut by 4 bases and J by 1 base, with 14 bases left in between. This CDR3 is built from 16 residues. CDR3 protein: CASSPEGAGNTGELFF. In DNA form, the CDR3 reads TGCGCCAGCAGCCCTGAGGGAGCGGGGAACACCGGGGAGCTGTTTTTT. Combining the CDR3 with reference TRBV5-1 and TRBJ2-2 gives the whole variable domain KAGVTQTPRYLIKTRGQQVTLSCSPISGHRSVSWYQQTPGQGLQFLFEYFSETQRNKGNFPGRFSGRQFSNSRSEMNVSTLELGDSALYLCASSPEGAGNTGELFFGEGSRLTVL.